This T cell receptor (beta chain) was captured by sequencing in a study of OX40 agonist ivuxolimab in advanced cancers. General study findings and limits: Certain nonresponding patients likewise had low normalized T-cell clonal expansion.

On this clone: The antigen is undetermined.

Germline CDR1 and CDR2: SGHRS and YFSETQ. Trimming cost V 3 bases and J 2 bases; bases outside gene matches: 6. This CDR3 comprises 16 residues. At baseline, cycle 4 day 1, and cycle 7 day 1, blood was sampled. Sequencing used immunoSEQ multiplex PCR; TCRdb keeps in-frame clones, though not all of them. The top ten clones hold around 16% of a sample with 60,000 or so clones, around 87% of them seen once. The V gene is TRBV5-1, the J gene TRBJ2-3, with 10 bases aligning to TRBD2. The source of this sequence is an adult with an advanced solid tumor such as melanoma, head and neck, liver or kidney cancer. This sample comprised CD4+ or CD8+ T cells sorted from blood, obtained in a trial of the OX40 agonist ivuxolimab. The CDR3 loop reads CASSYTSGASTDTQYF. The CDR3, as DNA: TGCGCCAGCAGCTACACTAGCGGGGCTTCCACAGATACGCAGTATTTT.